Below are 4 T cell receptor beta chains sequenced from a single sample in a study of T-cell memory formation after mild COVID-19. TCRdb called the 5' RACE reads again in MiXCR, with one record for every CDR3 protein. The sample lists some 270,000 distinct CDR3 sequences, 15% seen once, with 2.1% in the top ten. The sequenced sample was PBMCs or a T cell subset sorted from them (not recorded which). These TCRs come from an adult woman who had mild COVID-19 (a few samples of this study predate the infection). Cell type and time point are not known.

This clonotype was counted between two and nine times. The CDR3 protein is CASSSVVGELFF. The CDR3 nucleotides are TGTGCCAGCAGCAGCGTGGTCGGGGAGCTGTTTTTT. This chain uses TRBV12-3 or TRBV12-4 with TRBJ2-2, with unresolved D. The V end lost 6 bases, the J end lost 7 bases, and 9 bases lay between the germline ends. This CDR3 has 12 residues.

The rearrangement uses TRBV10-3 and TRBJ2-7; 8 bases line up with TRBD1. This CDR3 contains 14 residues. Germline loops: CDR1 ENHRY, CDR2 SYGVKD. V was pared by 6 bases and J by 2 bases, with 6 bases of the junction left unmatched. The CDR3 bases are TGTGCCATCAGCTGGACAGGGAGCACCTACGAGCAGTACTTC. Translation gives CAISWTGSTYEQYF.

Remarks on this clonotype: At one of its ends the junction is not consistent with the germline gene, which may arise from a read error. The genes are TRBV7-7 and TRBJ1-6, with D tentatively TRBD1 (5 bases). There are 18 residues in the CDR3. Germline V CDR1 and CDR2: SSHAT, FNYEAQ (reference sequence). The CDR3 DNA follows: TGTGCTAGCAGCTTAAATGCAGGGCCGAGCTCCTATAATTCACCCCTCCACTTT. As protein: CASSLNAGPSSYNSPLHF.

This clonotype was counted a few times. This chain links TRBV6-6 with TRBJ2-3; 10 nucleotides align to TRBD2. J was trimmed by 0 bases and V by 6 bases; bases with no gene match: 3. There are 15 residues in the CDR3. CDR1 MNHNY and CDR2 SVGAGI come from the germline V gene (reference sequence). The CDR3 DNA follows: TGTGCCAGCAGGAGAGCGGGGGGGAGCACAGATACGCAGTATTTT. It codes for CASRRAGGSTDTQYF.